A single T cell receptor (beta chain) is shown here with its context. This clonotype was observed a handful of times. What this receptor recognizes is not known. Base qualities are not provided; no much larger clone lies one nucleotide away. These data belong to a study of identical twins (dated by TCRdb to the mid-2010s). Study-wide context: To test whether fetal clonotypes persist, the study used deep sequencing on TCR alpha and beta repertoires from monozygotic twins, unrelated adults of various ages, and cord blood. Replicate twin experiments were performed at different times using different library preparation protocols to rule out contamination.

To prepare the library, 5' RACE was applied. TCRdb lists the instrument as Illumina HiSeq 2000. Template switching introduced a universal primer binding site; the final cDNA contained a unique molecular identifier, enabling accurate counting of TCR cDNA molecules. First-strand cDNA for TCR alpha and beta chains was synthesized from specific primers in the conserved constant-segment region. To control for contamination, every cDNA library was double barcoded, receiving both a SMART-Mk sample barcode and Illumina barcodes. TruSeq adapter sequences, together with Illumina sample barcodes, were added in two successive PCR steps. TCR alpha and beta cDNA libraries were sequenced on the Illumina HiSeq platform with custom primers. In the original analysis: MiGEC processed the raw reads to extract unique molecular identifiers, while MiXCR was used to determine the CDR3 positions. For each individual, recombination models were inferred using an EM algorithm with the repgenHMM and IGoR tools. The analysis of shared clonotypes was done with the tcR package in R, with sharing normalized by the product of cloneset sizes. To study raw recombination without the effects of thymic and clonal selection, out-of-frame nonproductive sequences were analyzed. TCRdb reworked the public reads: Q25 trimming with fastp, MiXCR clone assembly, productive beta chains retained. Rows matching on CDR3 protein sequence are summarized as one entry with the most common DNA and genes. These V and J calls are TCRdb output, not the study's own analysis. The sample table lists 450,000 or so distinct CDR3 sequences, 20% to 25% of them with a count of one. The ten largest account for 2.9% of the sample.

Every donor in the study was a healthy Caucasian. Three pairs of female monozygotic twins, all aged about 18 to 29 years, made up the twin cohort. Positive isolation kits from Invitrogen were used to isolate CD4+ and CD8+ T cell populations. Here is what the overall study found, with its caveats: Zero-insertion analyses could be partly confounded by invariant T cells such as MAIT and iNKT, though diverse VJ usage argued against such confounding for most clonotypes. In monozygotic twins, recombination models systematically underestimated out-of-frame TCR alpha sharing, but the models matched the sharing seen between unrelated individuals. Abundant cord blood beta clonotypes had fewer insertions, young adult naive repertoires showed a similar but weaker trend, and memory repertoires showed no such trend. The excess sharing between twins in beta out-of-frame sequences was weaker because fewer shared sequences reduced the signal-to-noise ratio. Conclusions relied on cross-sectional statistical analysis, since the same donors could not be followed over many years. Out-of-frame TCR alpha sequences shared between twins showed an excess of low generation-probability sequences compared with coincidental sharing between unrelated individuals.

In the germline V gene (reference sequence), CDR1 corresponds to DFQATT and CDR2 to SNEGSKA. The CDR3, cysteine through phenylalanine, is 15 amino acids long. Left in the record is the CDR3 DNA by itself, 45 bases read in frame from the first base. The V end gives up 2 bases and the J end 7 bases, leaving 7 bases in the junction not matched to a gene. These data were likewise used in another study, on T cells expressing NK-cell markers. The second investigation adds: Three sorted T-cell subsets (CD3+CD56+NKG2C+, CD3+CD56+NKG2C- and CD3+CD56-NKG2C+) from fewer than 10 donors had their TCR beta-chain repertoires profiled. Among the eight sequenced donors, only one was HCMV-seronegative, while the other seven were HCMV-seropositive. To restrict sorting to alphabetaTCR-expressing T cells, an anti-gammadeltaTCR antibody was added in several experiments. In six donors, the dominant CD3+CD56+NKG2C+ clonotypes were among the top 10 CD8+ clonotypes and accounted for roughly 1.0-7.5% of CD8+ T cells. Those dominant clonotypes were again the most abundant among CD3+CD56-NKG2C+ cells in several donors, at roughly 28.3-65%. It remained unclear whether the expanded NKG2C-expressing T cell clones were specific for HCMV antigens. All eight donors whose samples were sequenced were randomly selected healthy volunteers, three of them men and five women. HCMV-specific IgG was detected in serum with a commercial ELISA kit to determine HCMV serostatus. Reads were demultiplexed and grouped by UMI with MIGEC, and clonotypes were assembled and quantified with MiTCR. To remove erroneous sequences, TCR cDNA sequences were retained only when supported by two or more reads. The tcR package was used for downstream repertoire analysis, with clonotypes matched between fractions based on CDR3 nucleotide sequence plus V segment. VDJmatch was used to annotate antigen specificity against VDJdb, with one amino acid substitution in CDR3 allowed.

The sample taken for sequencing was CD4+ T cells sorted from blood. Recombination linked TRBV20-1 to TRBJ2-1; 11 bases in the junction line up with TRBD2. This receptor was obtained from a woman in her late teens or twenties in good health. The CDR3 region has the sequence CSARSTSGSRNEQFF. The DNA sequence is TGCAGTGCTAGATCTACTAGCGGGAGTAGAAATGAGCAGTTCTTC.